This T cell receptor (beta chain) was obtained from a study of blood T cell repertoires in COVID-19. Study background: COVID-19 samples from acute and convalescent phases originated in the United States, Italy and Spain. T cells, B-cell-depleted T cells, or PBMCs supplied cDNA or gDNA.

Original analysis: The authors estimated nucleated cell counts from reference gene primer amplification. Sequencing was performed with immunoSEQ multiplex PCR; in TCRdb, only in-frame clones are kept and a portion is missing. D and trimming come from the DNA, and the V and J calls and clone size come from that table. The top ten clones hold approximately 2.1% of a sample with roughly 150,000 clones, around 89% of them seen once. The origin of this receptor is a man aged 50-60 years who had recovered from COVID-19. The sequenced material came from peripheral blood.

CDR3 amino acids: CASSLAAGAYEQYF. The CDR3 DNA follows: TGTGCCAGCAGCTTAGCGGCAGGGGCCTACGAGCAGTACTTC. The genes are TRBV7-2 and TRBJ2-7; D perhaps matches TRBD1 (6 bases). The V end lost 0 bases, the J end lost 2 bases, and 8 bases lay between the germline ends. Germline V CDR1 and CDR2: SGHTA, FQGNSA. CDR3 length: 14 amino acids.